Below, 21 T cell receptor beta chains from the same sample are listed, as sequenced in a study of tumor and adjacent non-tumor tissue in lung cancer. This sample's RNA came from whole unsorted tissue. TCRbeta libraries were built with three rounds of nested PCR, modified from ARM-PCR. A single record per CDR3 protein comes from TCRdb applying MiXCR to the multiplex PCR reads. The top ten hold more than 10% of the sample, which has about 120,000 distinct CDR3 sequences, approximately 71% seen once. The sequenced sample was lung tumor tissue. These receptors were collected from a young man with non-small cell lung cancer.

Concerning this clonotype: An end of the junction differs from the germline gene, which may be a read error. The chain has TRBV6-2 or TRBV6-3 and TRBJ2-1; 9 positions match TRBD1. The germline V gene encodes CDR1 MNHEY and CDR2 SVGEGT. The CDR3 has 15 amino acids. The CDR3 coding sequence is TGTGTCAGCAGCCGGGGACAGGGAACTTTCAATGAGCAGTTCTTC. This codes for CVSSRGQGTFNEQFF.

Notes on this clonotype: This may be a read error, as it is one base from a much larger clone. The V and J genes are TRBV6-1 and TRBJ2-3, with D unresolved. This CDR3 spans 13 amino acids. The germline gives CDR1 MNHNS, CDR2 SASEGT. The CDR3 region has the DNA TGTGTCAGCAGTGGGCAGGGCACAGATACGCAGTATTTT. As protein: CVSSGQGTDTQYF.

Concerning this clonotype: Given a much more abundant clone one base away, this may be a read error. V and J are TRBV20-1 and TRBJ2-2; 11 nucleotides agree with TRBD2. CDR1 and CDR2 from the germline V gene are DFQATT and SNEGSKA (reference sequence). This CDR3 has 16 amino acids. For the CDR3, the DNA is TGCAGTGCCGCGTCTGGGACTAGCGGATTCACCTGGGAGCTGTTTTTT. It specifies CSAASGTSGFTWELFF.

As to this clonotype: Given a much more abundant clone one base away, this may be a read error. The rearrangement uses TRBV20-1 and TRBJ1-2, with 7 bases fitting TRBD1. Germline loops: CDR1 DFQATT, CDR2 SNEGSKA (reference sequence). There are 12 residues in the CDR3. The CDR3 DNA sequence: TGCAGTGCTAGAGAAGGGACAGTTGGCTACATCTTC. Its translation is CSAREGTVGYIF.

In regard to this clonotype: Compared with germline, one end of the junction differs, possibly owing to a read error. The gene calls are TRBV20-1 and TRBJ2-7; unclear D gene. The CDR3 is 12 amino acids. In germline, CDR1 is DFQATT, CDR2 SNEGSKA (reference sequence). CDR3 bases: TGCAGTGCTATCTTTCCACCCTCCGAGCAGCACTTC. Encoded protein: CSAIFPPSEQHF.

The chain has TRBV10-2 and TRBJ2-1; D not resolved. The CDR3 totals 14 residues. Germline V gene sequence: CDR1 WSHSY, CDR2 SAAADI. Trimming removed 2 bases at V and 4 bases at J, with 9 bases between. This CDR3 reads CASSEPPSYNEQFF. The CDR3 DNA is TGCGCCAGCAGTGAGCCCCCCTCATACAATGAGCAGTTCTTC.

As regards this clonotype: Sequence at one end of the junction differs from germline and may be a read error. This CDR3 reads CASREGSVGSYEQYF. CDR3 DNA: TGTGCCAGCAGAGAAGGGTCGGTAGGGTCCTACGAGCAGTACTTC. The rearrangement uses TRBV6-1 and TRBJ2-7; D is unclear. Looked up from germline, CDR1 is MNHNS and CDR2 is SASEGT. The length of the CDR3 is 15 residues.

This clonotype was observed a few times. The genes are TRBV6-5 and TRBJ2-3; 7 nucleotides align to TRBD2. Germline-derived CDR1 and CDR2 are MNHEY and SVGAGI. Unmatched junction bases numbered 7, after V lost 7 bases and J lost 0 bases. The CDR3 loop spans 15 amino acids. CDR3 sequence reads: CASTMRGYSTDTQYF. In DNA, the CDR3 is TGTGCCAGCACTATGCGGGGGTATAGCACAGATACGCAGTATTTT.

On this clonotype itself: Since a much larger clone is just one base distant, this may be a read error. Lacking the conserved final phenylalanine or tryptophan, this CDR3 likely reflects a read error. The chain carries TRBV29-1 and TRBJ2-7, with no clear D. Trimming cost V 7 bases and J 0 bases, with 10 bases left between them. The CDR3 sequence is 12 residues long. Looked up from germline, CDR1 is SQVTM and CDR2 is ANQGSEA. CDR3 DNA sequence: TGCAGCGCCAACTACATCTCCTACGAGCAGTACTTA. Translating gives CSANYISYEQYL.

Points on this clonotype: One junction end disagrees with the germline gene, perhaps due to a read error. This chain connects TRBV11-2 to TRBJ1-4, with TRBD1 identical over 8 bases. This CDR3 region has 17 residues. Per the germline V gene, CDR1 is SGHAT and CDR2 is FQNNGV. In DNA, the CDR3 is TGTACCAGCAGCCGGGGACAGGTCTCTGCATCTAATGAAAAACTGTTTTTT. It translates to CTSSRGQVSASNEKLFF.

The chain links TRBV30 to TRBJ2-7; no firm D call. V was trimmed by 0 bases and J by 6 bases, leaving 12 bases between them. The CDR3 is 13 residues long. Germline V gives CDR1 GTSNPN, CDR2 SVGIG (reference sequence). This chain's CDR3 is CAWSVVLPGEQYF. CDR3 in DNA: TGTGCCTGGAGTGTAGTTCTCCCGGGCGAGCAGTACTTC.

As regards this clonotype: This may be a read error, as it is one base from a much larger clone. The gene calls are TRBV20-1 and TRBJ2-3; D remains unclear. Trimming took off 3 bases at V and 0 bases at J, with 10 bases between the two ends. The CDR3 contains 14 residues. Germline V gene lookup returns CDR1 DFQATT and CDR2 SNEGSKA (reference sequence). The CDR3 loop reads CSARLVSSTDTQYF. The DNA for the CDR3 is TGCAGTGCTAGGCTAGTGAGTAGCACAGATACGCAGTATTTT.

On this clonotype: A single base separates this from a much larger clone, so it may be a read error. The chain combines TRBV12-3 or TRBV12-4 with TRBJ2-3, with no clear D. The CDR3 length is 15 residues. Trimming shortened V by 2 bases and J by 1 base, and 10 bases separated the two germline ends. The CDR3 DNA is TGTGCCAGCAGTTTACAGAACCTGGGCACAGATACGCAGTATTTT. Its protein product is CASSLQNLGTDTQYF.

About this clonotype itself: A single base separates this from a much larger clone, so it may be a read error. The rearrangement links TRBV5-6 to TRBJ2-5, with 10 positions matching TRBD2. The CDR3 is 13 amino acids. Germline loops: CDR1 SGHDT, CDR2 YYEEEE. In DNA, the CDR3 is TGTACCAGCAGCTTGACTAGCGGGTTCAGGCCGTACTTC. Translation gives CTSSLTSGFRPYF.

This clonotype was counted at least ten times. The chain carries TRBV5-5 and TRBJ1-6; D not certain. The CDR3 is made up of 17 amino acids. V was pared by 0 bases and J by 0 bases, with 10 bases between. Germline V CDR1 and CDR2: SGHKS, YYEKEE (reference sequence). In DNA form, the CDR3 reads TGTGCCAGCAGCTTGGTGGCGAGAAGCTCCTATAATTCACCCCTCCACTTT. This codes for CASSLVARSSYNSPLHF.

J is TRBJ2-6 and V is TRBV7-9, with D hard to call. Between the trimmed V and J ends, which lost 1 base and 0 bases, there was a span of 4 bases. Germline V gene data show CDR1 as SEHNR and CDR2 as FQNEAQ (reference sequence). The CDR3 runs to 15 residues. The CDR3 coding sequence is TGTGCCAGCAGCTTAGTGGTCTCTGGGGCCAACGTCCTGACTTTC. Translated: CASSLVVSGANVLTF.

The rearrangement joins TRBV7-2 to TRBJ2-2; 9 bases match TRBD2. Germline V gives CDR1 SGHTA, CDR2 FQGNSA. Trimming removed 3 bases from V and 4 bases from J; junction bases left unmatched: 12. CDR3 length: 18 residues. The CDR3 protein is CASSFSGGGRVGTGELFF. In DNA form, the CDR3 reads TGTGCCAGCAGCTTTTCTGGGGGCGGGAGGGTTGGCACCGGGGAGCTGTTTTTT.

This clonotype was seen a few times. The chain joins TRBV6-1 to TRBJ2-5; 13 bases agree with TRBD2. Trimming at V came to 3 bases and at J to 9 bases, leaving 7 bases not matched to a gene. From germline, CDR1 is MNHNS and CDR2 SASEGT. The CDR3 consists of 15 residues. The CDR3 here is CASSDWTSGGEAQYF. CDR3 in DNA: TGTGCCAGCAGTGATTGGACTAGCGGGGGTGAGGCCCAGTACTTC.

The CDR3 region is CASSSWTGPEAFF. CDR3 bases: TGTGCCAGCAGCTCGTGGACAGGGCCGGAAGCTTTCTTT. The chain couples TRBV11-3 to TRBJ1-1; 8 bases agree with TRBD1. J gave up 8 bases and V 4 bases, and 6 bases lay outside the gene matches. The CDR3 is 13 residues long. Per the germline V gene, CDR1 is SGHNT and CDR2 is YENEEA.

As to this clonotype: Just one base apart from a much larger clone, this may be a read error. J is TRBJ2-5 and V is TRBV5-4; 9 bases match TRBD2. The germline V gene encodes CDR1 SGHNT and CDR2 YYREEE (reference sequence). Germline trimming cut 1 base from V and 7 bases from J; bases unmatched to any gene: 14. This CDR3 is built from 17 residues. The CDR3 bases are TGTGCCAGCAGCTTGACTGGCGGGGGGGCCCTTGGAACGACCCAGTACTTC. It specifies CASSLTGGGALGTTQYF.

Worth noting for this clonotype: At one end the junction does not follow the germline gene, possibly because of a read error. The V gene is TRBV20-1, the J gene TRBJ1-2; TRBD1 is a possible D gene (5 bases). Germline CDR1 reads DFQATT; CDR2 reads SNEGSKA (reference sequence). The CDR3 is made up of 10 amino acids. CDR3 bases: TGCAGTGCTTCAGGGCATGACTACACTTTC. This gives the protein CSASGHDYTF.